This T cell receptor (beta chain) was sequenced during a study of blood T cell repertoires in COVID-19. Study in general: Samples taken during acute and convalescent COVID-19 were collected in the United States, Italy and Spain.

Trimming removed 1 base at V and 10 bases at J, with 14 bases between. The CDR3 has 15 amino acids. Germline lookup yields CDR1 LGHNA and CDR2 YSLEER. Clones were sequenced by immunoSEQ multiplex PCR, and TCRdb holds only the in-frame ones, with some missing. The repertoire holds fewer than 300,000 clones, with approximately 90% as singletons. Participants, 18 to 89 years old, spanned approximately 25 US areas. Cohort assignment relied on participant-reported clinical history. Resolution of symptoms, clearance, or two negative PCRs was present in recovered Cohort 3 donors. Sequencing input: PBMCs or T cells enriched from blood (not recorded which). This receptor was identified in a woman aged 30 to 39 who had recovered from COVID-19. The rearrangement uses TRBV4-3 and TRBJ1-6, with D hard to call. CDR3 loop: CASSQVASRDSPLHF. Here the CDR3 DNA reads TGCGCCAGCAGCCAAGTAGCCTCGCGCGACTCACCCCTCCACTTT.